This T cell receptor beta chain was found in a study of blood T cell repertoires in COVID-19. Study-level background: Donors in the United States, Italy and Spain gave samples during acute or convalescent COVID-19. The analysed material was cDNA or gDNA that came from T cells, B-cell-depleted T cells, or PBMCs.

Per the original data handling: Researchers report that nucleated cell counts were estimated from reference gene primer amplification. Libraries were prepared by immunoSEQ multiplex PCR; TCRdb keeps only in-frame clonotypes and omits some of them. V and J calls and clone size are copied from that table; D and trimming were computed from the DNA. Among tens of thousands of clones listed, 91% were seen once. The J segment lost 0 bases and the V segment lost 0 bases, leaving 5 bases of the junction unmatched. Germline CDR1 SGHKS, CDR2 YYEKEE (reference sequence). The CDR3 length is 17 residues. The TCR originated in an elderly woman with acute or convalescent COVID-19. Sequenced input: peripheral blood. The chain uses TRBV5-5 and TRBJ1-3; 8 bases are shared with TRBD1. The CDR3 nucleotides read TGTGCCAGCAGCTTGGCCCCGGGACAGGTCTCTGGAAACACCATATATTTT. Translated: CASSLAPGQVSGNTIYF. Drawing the rest from reference TRBV5-5 and TRBJ1-3, the complete variable domain is DAGVTQSPTHLIKTRGQQVTLRCSPISGHKSVSWYQQVLGQGPQFIFQYYEKEERGRGNFPDRFSARQFPNYSSELNVNALLLGDSALYLCASSLAPGQVSGNTIYFGEGSWLTVV.